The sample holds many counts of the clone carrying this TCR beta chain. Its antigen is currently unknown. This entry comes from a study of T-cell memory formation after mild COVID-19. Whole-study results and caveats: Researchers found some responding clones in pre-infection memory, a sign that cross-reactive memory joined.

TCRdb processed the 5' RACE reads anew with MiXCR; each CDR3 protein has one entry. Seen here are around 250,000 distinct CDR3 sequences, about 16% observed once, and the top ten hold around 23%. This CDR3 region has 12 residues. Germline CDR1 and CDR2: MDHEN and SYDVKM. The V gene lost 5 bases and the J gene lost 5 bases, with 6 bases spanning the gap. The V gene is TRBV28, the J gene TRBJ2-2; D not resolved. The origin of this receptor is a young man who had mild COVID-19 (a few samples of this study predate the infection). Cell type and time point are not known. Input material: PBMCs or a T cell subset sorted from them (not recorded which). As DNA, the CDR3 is TGTGCCAGCAGTGAAACGACCGGGGAGCTGTTTTTT. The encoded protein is CASSETTGELFF.